The source of this TCR beta chain is a study of CD8 T cells in Susac syndrome. Random hexamers primed reverse transcription of roughly 0.45 to 1 ug RNA. An immunoSEQ multiplex PCR generated amplified TCR beta CDR3 products spanning 54 Vbeta and 13 Jbeta. Each CDR3 protein is one row after TCRdb ran MiXCR on the immunoSEQ multiplex PCR reads. Of about 300,000 distinct CDR3 sequences listed, about 91% are singletons. The CDR3 is made up of 15 amino acids. Germline V gene lookup returns CDR1 LNHDA and CDR2 SQIVND (reference sequence). Between the trimmed V and J ends, which lost 3 bases and 7 bases, there was a span of 15 bases. In contrast to the negatively isolated CD8+ and CD4+ T cells, TEMRA cells were FACS-enriched.

This chain connects TRBV19 to TRBJ2-2, with a possible D match to TRBD1 (6 bases). The receptor's source is a human donor with multiple sclerosis. The material sequenced was CD4+ T cells from PBMCs. The CDR3 DNA reads as TGTGCCAGTAGTATTTTCCAGGGGAGTGGCGGGGAGCTGTTTTTT. Protein product: CASSIFQGSGGELFF.